Detailed here is one T cell receptor (beta chain). Its antigen remains unidentified. Per germline, CDR1 SGHDN and CDR2 FVKESK. Trimming removed 4 bases from V and 4 bases from J, with 5 bases in between. The length of the CDR3 is 12 residues. These data come from a study of OX40 agonist ivuxolimab in advanced cancers. Regarding the study as a whole: Among some nonresponders, normalized T-cell clonal expansion was also low.

Produced via immunoSEQ multiplex PCR; TCRdb's table is partial and in-frame only. The sample lists approximately 50,000 clones, roughly 83% seen once, with more than 10% in the top ten. The sequence derives from an adult with an advanced solid tumor such as melanoma, head and neck, liver or kidney cancer. This sequence joins TRBV14 and TRBJ1-5; no firm D call. This sample comprised CD4+ or CD8+ T cells sorted from blood, obtained in a trial of the OX40 agonist ivuxolimab. The CDR3 nucleotides are TGTGCCAGCAGCCTCCCTAATCAGCCCCAGCATTTT. Protein product: CASSLPNQPQHF.